The 14 T cell receptor beta chains listed next were all sequenced from one sample in a study of Graves' ophthalmopathy and Graves' hyperthyroidism. Amplification from RNA transcripts yielded the TCR beta CDR3 regions. First-round RT-PCR with HTBI primers preceded a second-round multiplex PCR. TCRdb re-analysed the multiplex PCR reads in MiXCR, keeping a single row per CDR3 protein. Counted here are about 1.2 million distinct CDR3 sequences, about 36% occurring once; the ten biggest clones make up 11%. Material for sequencing was peripheral blood or thyroid tissue (not recorded which). These TCRs come from an adult man with Graves' hyperthyroidism.

The chain combines TRBV9 with TRBJ1-5, with 10 bases identical to TRBD1. CDR1 is SGDLS, CDR2 YYNGEE, per germline. The length of the CDR3 is 18 residues. V trimming: 7 bases; J trimming: 0 bases; junction bases outside the gene matches: 13. The DNA of the CDR3 is TGTGCCAGCCCCGGGGACAGGGGAATGTGTTTTAGCAATCAGCCCCAGCATTTT. Translated, it gives CASPGDRGMCFSNQPQHF.

J is TRBJ2-7 and V is TRBV2; 7 nucleotides match TRBD1. The V segment lost 5 bases and the J segment 4 bases; nucleotides outside the gene matches: 11. The CDR3 extends over 15 amino acids. The V gene's germline CDR1 is SNHLY and CDR2 FYNNEI. The CDR3 DNA reads TGTGCCAGCAGTCGCCAGGGACAGCCCCCTTACGAGCAGTACTTC. Protein sequence: CASSRQGQPPYEQYF.

This clonotype was detected ten times or more. The gene calls are TRBV5-1 and TRBJ2-2; maybe TRBD1 (6 bases). This CDR3 spans 15 amino acids. V was shortened by 0 bases and J by 4 bases, with 10 bases between the two germline ends. In germline, CDR1 is SGHRS, CDR2 YFSETQ. DNA of the CDR3: TGCGCCAGCAGCTTGGGATCAGGGGTCACCGGGGAGCTGTTTTTT. This gives the protein CASSLGSGVTGELFF.

This clonotype was seen many times. The V and J genes are TRBV6-5 and TRBJ1-6, with unresolved D. The CDR3 consists of 14 residues. Trimming removed 0 bases from V and 8 bases from J, with 8 bases in between. CDR1 is MNHEY, CDR2 SVGAGI, per germline. CDR3 sequence (DNA): TGTGCCAGCAGTTACTCGACGAGGGATTCACCCCTCCACTTT. Amino acid sequence: CASSYSTRDSPLHF.

The chain uses TRBV6-6 and TRBJ2-7; no reliable D call. Looked up from germline, CDR1 is MNHNY and CDR2 is SVGAGI (reference sequence). Trimming took off 5 bases at V and 3 bases at J, with 8 bases between the two ends. The CDR3 is 12 residues long. This CDR3 reads CASSKADYEQYF. CDR3 bases: TGTGCCAGCAGTAAGGCAGACTACGAGCAGTACTTC.

The J gene is TRBJ2-7, the V gene TRBV20-1, with 9 nucleotides matching TRBD1. There are 14 residues in the CDR3. Germline V CDR1 and CDR2: DFQATT, SNEGSKA (reference sequence). V gave up 5 bases and J gave up 1 base; unmatched junction bases: 6. In nucleotides, the CDR3 is TGCAGTGCTTCGGGACAGGGAAGGTCCTACGAGCAGTACTTC. Translated, it gives CSASGQGRSYEQYF.

In the case of this clonotype: A read error may be the cause here, since a much bigger clone is one base away. The V and J genes are TRBV19 and TRBJ1-2; D call uncertain. Germline V gives CDR1 LNHDA, CDR2 SQIVND (reference sequence). V lost 8 bases and J 0 bases, leaving 13 bases between the germline ends. This CDR3 spans 14 amino acids. The CDR3 loop is CASGRETANYGYTF. DNA of the CDR3: TGTGCCAGTGGTAGAGAAACCGCTAACTATGGCTACACCTTC. The complete variable domain, with remaining parts taken from reference TRBV19 and TRBJ1-2, reads DGGITQSPKYLFRKEGQNVTLSCEQNLNHDAMYWYRQDPGQGLRLIYYSQIVNDFQKGDIAEGYSVSREKKESFPLTVTSAQKNPTAFYLCASGRETANYGYTFGSGTRLTVV.

This clonotype was recorded at least ten times. The chain combines TRBV4-3 with TRBJ1-5; 8 bases match TRBD1. The CDR3 consists of 16 residues. The germline V gene has CDR1 LGHNA and CDR2 YSLEER. V lost 6 bases, J lost 6 bases, and 13 bases stayed unmatched. CDR3 loop: CASSQETGDGSQPQHF. As DNA, the CDR3 is TGCGCCAGCAGTCAGGAGACAGGGGATGGCTCTCAGCCCCAGCATTTT.

Concerning this clonotype itself: This may come from a read error, since a much larger clone is one base off. This rearrangement joins TRBV7-9 to TRBJ2-2, with 10 nucleotides matching TRBD2. The CDR3 is 16 residues long. Germline CDR1 SEHNR, CDR2 FQNEAQ (reference sequence). The ends lost 7 bases at V and 7 bases at J; junction bases unmatched: 12. CDR3 loop: CASIEGASGSVGELFF. CDR3 DNA: TGTGCCAGCATCGAAGGGGCTAGCGGGAGCGTCGGGGAGCTGTTTTTT.

This CDR3 is CAWSGGQVGYGYTF. The DNA for the CDR3 is TGTGCCTGGAGTGGGGGACAGGTCGGGTATGGCTACACCTTC. The chain couples TRBV30 to TRBJ1-2, with 8 bases lining up with TRBD1. Germline V gene sequence: CDR1 GTSNPN, CDR2 SVGIG (reference sequence). The CDR3 covers 14 residues. With 1 base clipped from V and 5 bases from J, the junction kept 6 bases outside the gene matches. The full variable domain, in which reference TRBV30 and TRBJ1-2 provide the parts outside the CDR3, is SQTIHQWPATLVQPVGSPLSLECTVEGTSNPNLYWYRQAAGRGLQLLFYSVGIGQISSEVPQNLSASRPQDRQFILSSKKLLLSDSGFYLCAWSGGQVGYGYTFGSGTRLTVV.

The chain couples TRBV15 to TRBJ2-7; 9 bases align to TRBD2. Germline lookup yields CDR1 LNHNV and CDR2 YYDKDF (reference sequence). V lost 4 bases, J lost 5 bases, and 6 bases stayed unmatched. CDR3 length equals 14 residues. DNA for the CDR3: TGTGCCACCAGCAAACCAGCGGGAGGCAACGAGCAGTACTTC. Amino acid sequence: CATSKPAGGNEQYF.

With regard to this clonotype: A read error is likely, as this CDR3 ends without the conserved phenylalanine or tryptophan. The CDR3 is CAISFLGLGDEQYY. CDR3 nucleotide sequence: TGTGCCATCAGTTTTCTGGGCTTGGGGGACGAGCAGTACTAC. The J gene is TRBJ2-7, the V gene TRBV10-3; D assignment may be TRBD1 or TRBD2 (5 bases each). From germline, CDR1 is ENHRY and CDR2 SYGVKD. Trimming took 5 bases from V and 5 from J, leaving 16 bases between them. The CDR3 contains 14 residues.

This clonotype came up many times. The chain links TRBV9 to TRBJ2-5; 10 nucleotides agree with TRBD2. V trimming: 0 bases; J trimming: 4 bases; junction bases outside the gene matches: 3. The CDR3 totals 15 residues. Looked up from germline, CDR1 is SGDLS and CDR2 is YYNGEE. The CDR3 sequence: CASSVEVAGGETQYF. CDR3 nucleotides: TGTGCCAGCAGCGTAGAAGTAGCGGGGGGAGAGACCCAGTACTTC.

The chain carries TRBV12-3 or TRBV12-4 and TRBJ1-3, with 11 positions matching TRBD1. V trimming: 2 bases; J trimming: 8 bases; junction bases outside the gene matches: 5. This CDR3 comprises 15 residues. The CDR3 spells CASSLTDRGRYTIYF. As DNA, the CDR3 is TGTGCCAGCAGTTTAACGGACAGGGGGCGTTACACCATATATTTT.